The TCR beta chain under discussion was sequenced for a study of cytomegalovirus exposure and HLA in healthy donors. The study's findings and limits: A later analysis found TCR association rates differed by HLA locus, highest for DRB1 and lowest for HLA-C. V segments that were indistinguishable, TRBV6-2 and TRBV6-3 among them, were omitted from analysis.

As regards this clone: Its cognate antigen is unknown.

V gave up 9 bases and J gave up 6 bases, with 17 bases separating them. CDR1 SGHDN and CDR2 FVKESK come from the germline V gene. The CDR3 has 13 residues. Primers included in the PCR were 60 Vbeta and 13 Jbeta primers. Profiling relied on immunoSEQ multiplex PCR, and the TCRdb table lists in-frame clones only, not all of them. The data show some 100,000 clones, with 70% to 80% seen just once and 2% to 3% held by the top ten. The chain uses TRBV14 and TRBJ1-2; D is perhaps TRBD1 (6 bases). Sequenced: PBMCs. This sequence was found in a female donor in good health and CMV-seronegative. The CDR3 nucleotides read TGTGCCAGGATGGACGGGAGGGGGGATGGCTACACCTTC. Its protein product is CARMDGRGDGYTF.